This T cell receptor (beta chain) was captured by sequencing in a study of memory CD4+ T cells and cytomegalovirus serostatus. Trimming took 8 bases from V and 11 from J, leaving 22 bases between them. Germline CDR1 reads MDHEN; CDR2 reads SYDVKM. CDR3 size: 14 residues. Single viable CD3+CD4+CD8-CD45RO+ cells were sorted as the memory CD4+ T cells. Source study methods: Out-of-frame sequences were removed, leaving a few million distinct TCRbeta sequences. Method: immunoSEQ multiplex PCR; TCRdb's copy keeps in-frame clones and lacks some. V, J and clone size reflect that table, while D and trimming were determined from the DNA. The sample lists about 61,000 clones, around 81% occurring once.

The TCR originated in an adult in good health and CMV-seronegative. Some clones in this sample may be carry-over from other donors' samples. What was sequenced was memory CD4+ T cells from blood. This chain links TRBV28 with TRBJ2-1; D may be TRBD1 (5 bases). This CDR3 reads CASHSPFPAGKQFF. In DNA form, the CDR3 reads TGTGCCAGCCACTCTCCGTTTCCCGCAGGGAAGCAGTTCTTC. Complete variable domain (other parts from reference TRBV28 and TRBJ2-1): DVKVTQSSRYLVKRTGEKVFLECVQDMDHENMFWYRQDPGLGLRLIYFSYDVKMKEKGDIPEGYSVSREKKERFSLILESASTNQTSMYLCASHSPFPAGKQFFGPGTRLTVL.